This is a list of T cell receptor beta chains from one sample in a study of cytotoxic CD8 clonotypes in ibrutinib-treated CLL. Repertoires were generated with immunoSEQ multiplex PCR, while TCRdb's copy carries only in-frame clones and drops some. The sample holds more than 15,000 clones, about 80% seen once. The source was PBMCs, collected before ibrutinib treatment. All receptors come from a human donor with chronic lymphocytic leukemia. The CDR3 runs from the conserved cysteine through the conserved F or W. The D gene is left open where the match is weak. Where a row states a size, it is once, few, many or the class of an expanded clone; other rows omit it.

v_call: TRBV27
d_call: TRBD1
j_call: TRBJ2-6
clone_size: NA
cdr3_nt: TGTGCCAGCTACTCCGGGACAGGGGGCGCTGGGGCCAACGTCCTGACTTTC
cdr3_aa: CASYSGTGGAGANVLTF

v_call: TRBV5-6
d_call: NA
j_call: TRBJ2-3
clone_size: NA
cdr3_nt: TGTGCCAGCAGCTTGGGGTGGGATACGCAGTATTTT
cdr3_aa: CASSLGWDTQYF

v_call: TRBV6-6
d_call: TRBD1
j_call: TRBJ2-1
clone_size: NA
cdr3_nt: TGTGCCAGCAGCCCGACAGGGGTCAATGAGCAGTTCTTC
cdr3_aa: CASSPTGVNEQFF

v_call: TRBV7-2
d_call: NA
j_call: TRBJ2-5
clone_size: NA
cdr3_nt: TGTGCCAGCAGCTCAGTCATCGGACAAGAGACCCAGTACTTC
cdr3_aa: CASSSVIGQETQYF

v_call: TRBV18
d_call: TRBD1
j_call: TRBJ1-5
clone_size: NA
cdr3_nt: TGTGCCAGCTCACTCAGGACAGGGTCTTATAGCAATCAGCCCCAGCATTTT
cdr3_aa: CASSLRTGSYSNQPQHF

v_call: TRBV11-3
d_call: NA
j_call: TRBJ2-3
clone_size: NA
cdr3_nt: TGTGCCAGCAGCAGGTCCCAATCGGATACGCAGTATTTT
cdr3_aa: CASSRSQSDTQYF

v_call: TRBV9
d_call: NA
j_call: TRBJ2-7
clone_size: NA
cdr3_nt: TGTGCCAGCAGCGGGGTCAGCTACGAGCAGTACTTC
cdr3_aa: CASSGVSYEQYF

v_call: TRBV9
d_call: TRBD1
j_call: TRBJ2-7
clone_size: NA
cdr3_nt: TGTGCCAGCAGCGTAGGGGGCAGGGGGAGCGAGCAGTACTTC
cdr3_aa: CASSVGGRGSEQYF

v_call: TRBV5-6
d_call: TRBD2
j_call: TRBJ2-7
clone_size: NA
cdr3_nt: TGTGCCAGCAGTCAGACTAGCGGCTACGAGCAGTACTTC
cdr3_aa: CASSQTSGYEQYF

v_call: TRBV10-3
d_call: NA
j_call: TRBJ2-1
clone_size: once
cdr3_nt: TGTGCCATCAGTGGAGGGGTACGGGGTGAGCAGTTCTTC
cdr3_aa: CAISGGVRGEQFF

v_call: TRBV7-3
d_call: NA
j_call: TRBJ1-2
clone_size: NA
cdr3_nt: TGTGCCAGGATTGCCGAGAGGGGCCACAGCTACACCTTC
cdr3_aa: CARIAERGHSYTF

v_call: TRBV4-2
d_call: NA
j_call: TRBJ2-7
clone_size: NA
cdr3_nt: TGTGCCAGCAGCCAAGATTTGAATAGACCGACAAGCTCCTACGAGCAGTACTTC
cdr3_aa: CASSQDLNRPTSSYEQYF

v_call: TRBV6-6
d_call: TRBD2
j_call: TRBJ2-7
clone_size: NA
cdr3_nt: TGTGCCAGCAGCCCCCCCACTAGCGTCGCCTACGAGCAGTACTTC
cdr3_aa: CASSPPTSVAYEQYF

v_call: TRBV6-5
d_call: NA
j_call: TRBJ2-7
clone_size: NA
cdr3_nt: TGTGCCAGCAGTTACTCGATTCTAGGGATGTACGAGCAGTACTTC
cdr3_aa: CASSYSILGMYEQYF

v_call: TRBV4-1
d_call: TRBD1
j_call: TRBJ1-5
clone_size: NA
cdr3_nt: TGCGCCAGCAGCCAAGATGCGGGACAGGGGAATCAGCCCCAGCATTTT
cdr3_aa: CASSQDAGQGNQPQHF

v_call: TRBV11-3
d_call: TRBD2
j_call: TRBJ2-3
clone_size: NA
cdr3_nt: TGTGCCAGCAGCTTGACTAGCAGCACAGATACGCAGTATTTT
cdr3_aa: CASSLTSSTDTQYF

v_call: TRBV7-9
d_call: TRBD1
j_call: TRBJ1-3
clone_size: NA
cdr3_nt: TGTGCCAGCAGCTTAGAACAGGGGACTGGAAACACCATATATTTT
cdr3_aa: CASSLEQGTGNTIYF

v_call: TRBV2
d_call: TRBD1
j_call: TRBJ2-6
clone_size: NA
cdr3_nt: TGTGCCAGCAGTAGACAGGGAACTGGGGCCAACGTCCTGACTTTC
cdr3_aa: CASSRQGTGANVLTF

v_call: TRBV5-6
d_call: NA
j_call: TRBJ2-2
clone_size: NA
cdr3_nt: TGTGCCAGCAGCCGGGTAGGACGCATTAACACCGGGGAGCTGTTTTTT
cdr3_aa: CASSRVGRINTGELFF

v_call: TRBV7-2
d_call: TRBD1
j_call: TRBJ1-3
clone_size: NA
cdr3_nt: TGTGCCAGCAGCCGGACCACAAGTACAGGGGACACCATATATTTT
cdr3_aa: CASSRTTSTGDTIYF

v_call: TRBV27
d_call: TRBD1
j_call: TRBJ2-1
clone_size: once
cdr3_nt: TGTGCCAGCGGTAACGACAGGGCAAACGAGCAGTTCTTC
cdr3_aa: CASGNDRANEQFF

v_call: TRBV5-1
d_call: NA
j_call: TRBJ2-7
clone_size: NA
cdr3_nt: TGCGCCAGCAGCTGGGGGGACAGTACCTACGAGCAGTACTTC
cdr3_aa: CASSWGDSTYEQYF

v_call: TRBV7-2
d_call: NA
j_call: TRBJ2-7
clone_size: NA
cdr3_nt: TGTGCCAGCAGCTTACTTCTAGGTTCCTACGAGCAGTACTTC
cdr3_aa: CASSLLLGSYEQYF

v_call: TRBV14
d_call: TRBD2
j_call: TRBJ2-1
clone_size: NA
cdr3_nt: TGTGCCAGCAGCCGACCGGGACTAGCTCGCAATGAGCAGTTCTTC
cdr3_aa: CASSRPGLARNEQFF

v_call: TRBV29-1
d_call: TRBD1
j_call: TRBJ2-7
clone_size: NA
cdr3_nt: TGCAGCGCCGGGGACAGCCCCTACGAGCAGTACTTC
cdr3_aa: CSAGDSPYEQYF

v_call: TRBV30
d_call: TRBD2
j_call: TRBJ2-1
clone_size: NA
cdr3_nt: TGTGCCGGCCGGACAATTTACCTTTCTCCGTCCGAGCGGGATGGTGATGAGCAGTTCTTC
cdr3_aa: CAGRTIYLSPSERDGDEQFF

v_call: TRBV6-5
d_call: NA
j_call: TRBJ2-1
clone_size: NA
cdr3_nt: TGTGCCAGCACCTACTCAGGAAACTCCTACAATGAGCAGTTCTTC
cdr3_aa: CASTYSGNSYNEQFF

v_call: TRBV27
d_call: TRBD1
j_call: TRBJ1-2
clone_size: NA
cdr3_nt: TGTGCCACTGGACAGGGGGATCGATATGGCTACACCTTC
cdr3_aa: CATGQGDRYGYTF

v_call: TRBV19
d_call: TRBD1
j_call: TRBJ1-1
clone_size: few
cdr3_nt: TGTGCCAGTAGTAGCCCAGGGGGCGGATTGATGAACACTGAAGCTTTCTTT
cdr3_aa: CASSSPGGGLMNTEAFF

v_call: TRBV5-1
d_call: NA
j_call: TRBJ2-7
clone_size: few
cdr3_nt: TGCGCCAGCAGCTCCACGAGCTACGAGCAGTACTTC
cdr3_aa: CASSSTSYEQYF

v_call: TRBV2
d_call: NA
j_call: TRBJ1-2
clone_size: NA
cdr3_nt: TGTGCCAGCACCAAAGAACATAGTTCCGATGGCTACACCTTC
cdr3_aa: CASTKEHSSDGYTF

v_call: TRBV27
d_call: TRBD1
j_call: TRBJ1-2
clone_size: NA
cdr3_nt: TGTGCCAGCAGTCCATCCACAGGGGAAGCTAACTATGGCTACACCTTC
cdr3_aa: CASSPSTGEANYGYTF

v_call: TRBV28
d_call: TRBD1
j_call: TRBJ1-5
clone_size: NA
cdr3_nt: TGTGCCAGCAGTCTGACAGGGAATCAGCCCCAGCATTTT
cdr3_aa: CASSLTGNQPQHF